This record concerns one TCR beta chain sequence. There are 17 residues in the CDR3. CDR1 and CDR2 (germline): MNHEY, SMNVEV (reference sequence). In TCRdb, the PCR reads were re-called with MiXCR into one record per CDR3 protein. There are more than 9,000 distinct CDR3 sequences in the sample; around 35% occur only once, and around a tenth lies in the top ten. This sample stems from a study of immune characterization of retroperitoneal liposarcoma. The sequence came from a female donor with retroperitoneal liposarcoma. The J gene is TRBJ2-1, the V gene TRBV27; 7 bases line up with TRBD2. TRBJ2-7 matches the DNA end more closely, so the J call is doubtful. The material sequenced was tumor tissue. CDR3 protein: CASSLLGLAGESYEQYF. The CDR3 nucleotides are TGTGCCAGCAGTTTACTAGGGTTGGCGGGAGAGTCCTACGAGCAGTACTTC.